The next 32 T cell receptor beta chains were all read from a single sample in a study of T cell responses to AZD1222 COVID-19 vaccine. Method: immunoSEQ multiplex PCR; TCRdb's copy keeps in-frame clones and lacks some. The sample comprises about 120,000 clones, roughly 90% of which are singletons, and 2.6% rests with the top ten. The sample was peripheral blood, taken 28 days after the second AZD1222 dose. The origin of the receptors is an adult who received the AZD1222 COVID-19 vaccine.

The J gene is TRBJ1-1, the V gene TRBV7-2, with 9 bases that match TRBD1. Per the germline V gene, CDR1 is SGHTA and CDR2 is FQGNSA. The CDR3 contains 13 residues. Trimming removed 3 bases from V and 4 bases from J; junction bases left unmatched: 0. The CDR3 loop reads CASSLGQGTEAFF. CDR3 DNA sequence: TGTGCCAGCAGCTTGGGACAGGGCACTGAAGCTTTCTTT.

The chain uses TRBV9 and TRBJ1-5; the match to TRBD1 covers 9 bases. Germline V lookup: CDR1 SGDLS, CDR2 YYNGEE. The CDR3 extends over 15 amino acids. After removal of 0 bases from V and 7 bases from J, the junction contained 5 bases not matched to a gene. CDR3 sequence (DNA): TGTGCCAGCAGCGTAGGGGGACAGGGTGGACAGCCCCAGCATTTT. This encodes CASSVGGQGGQPQHF. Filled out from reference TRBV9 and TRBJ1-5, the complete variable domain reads DSGVTQTPKHLITATGQRVTLRCSPRSGDLSVYWYQQSLDQGLQFLIQYYNGEERAKGNILERFSAQQFPDLHSELNLSSLELGDSALYFCASSVGGQGGQPQHFGDGTRLSIL.

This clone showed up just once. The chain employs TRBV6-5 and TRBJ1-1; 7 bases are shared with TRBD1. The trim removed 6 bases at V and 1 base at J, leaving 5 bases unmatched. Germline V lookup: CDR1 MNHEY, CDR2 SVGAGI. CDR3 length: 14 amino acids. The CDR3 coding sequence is TGTGCCAGCAGCCGACAGGGTTGGAACACTGAAGCTTTCTTT. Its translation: CASSRQGWNTEAFF.

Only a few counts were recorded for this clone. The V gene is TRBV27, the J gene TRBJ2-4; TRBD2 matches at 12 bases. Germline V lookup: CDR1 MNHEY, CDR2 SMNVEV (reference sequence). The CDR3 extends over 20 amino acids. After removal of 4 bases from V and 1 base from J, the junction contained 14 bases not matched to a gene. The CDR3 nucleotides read TGTGCCAGCAGTTCGATCGGGCTAGCGGGGGGGCAGAAGGCCAAAAACATTCAGTACTTC. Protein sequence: CASSSIGLAGGQKAKNIQYF.

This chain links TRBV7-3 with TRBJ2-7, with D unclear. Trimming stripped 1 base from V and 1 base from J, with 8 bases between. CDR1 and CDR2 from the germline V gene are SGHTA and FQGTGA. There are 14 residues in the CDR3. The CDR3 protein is CASSLNPGSYEQYF. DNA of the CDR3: TGTGCCAGCAGCTTAAACCCAGGTTCCTACGAGCAGTACTTC.

The CDR3 bases are TGTGCCAGCAGGAGGGAGTTCACTGAAGCTTTCTTT. Translating gives CASRREFTEAFF. J is TRBJ1-1 and V is TRBV28; no reliable D call. The V gene lost 6 bases and the J gene lost 4 bases, with 9 bases spanning the gap. Germline CDR1 MDHEN, CDR2 SYDVKM. This CDR3 comprises 12 residues.

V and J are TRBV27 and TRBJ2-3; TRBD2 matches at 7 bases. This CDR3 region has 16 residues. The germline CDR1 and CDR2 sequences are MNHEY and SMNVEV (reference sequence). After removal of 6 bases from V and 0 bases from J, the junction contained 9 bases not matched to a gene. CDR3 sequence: CASRPLLATSTDTQYF. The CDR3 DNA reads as TGTGCCAGCAGACCCCTACTAGCGACTAGCACAGATACGCAGTATTTT.

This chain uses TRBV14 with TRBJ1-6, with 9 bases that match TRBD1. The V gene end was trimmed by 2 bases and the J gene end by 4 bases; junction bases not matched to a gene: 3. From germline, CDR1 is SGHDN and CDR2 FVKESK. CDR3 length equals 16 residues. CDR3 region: CASSQRTGAYNSPLHF. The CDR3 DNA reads TGTGCCAGCAGCCAACGGACAGGGGCGTATAATTCACCCCTCCACTTT.

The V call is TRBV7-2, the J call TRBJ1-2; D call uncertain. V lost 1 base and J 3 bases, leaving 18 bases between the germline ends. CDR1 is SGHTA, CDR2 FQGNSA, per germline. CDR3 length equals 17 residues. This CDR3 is CASSLVTQVGSDYGYTF. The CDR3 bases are TGTGCCAGCAGCTTAGTTACTCAGGTGGGCTCGGACTATGGCTACACCTTC.

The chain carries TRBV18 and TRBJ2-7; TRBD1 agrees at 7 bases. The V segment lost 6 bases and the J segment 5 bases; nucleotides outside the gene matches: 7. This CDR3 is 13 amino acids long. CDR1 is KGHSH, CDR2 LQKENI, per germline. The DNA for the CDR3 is TGTGCCAGCTCCCCCGCGACAGGGAACGAGCAGTACTTC. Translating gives CASSPATGNEQYF.

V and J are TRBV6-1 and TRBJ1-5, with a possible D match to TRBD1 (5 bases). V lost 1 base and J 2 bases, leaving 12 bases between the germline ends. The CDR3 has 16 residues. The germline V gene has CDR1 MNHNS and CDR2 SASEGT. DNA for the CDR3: TGTGCCAGCAGTGAAGGAGCAGGGTCCCGCAATCAGCCCCAGCATTTT. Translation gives CASSEGAGSRNQPQHF.

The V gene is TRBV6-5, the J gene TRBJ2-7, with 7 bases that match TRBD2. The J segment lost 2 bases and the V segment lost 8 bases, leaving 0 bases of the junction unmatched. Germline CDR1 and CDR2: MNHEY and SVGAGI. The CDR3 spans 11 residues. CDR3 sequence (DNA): TGTGCCAGCGGGGGGGCCTACGAGCAGTACTTC. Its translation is CASGGAYEQYF.

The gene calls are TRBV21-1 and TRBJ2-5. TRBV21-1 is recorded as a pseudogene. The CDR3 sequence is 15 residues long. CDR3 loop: CASSKRHPKGETQYF. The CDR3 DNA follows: TGTGCCAGCAGCAAAAGACACCCAAAAGGGGAGACCCAGTACTTC.

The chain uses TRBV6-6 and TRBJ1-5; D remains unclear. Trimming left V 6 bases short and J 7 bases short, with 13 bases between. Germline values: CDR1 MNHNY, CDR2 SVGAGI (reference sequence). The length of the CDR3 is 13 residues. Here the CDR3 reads CASRSLAVQPQHF. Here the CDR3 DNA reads TGTGCCAGCAGGAGCCTGGCAGTCCAGCCCCAGCATTTT.

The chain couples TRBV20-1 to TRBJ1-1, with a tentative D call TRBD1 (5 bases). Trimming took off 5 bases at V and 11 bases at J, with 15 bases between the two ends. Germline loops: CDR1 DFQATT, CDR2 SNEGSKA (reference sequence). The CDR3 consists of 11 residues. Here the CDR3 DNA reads TGCAGTGCTGCCCCAGGGCAGTTGGCTTTCTTT. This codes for CSAAPGQLAFF.

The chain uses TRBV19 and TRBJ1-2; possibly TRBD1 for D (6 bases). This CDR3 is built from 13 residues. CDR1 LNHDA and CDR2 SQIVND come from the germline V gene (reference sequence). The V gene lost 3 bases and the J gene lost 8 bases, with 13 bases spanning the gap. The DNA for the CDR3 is TGTGCCAGTAGTATCGGACAGACTGCCGGCTACACCTTC. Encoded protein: CASSIGQTAGYTF.

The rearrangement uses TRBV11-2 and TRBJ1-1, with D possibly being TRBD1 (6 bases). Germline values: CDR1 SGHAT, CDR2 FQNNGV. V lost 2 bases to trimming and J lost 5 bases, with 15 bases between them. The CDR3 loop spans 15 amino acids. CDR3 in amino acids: CASSLRGGFKTEAFF. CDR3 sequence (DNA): TGTGCCAGCAGCTTAAGGGGGGGCTTTAAGACTGAAGCTTTCTTT.

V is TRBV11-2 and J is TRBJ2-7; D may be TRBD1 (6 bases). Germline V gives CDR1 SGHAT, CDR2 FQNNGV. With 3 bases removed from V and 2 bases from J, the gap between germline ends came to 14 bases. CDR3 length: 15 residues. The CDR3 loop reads CASSFQDRIPYEQYF. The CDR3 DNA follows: TGTGCCAGCAGCTTTCAGGACAGAATCCCCTACGAGCAGTACTTC.

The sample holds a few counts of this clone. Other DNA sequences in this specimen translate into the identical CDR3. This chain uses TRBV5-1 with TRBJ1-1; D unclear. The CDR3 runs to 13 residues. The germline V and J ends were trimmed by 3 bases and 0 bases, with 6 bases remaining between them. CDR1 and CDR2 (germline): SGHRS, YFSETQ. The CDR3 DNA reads TGCGCCAGCAGCTCGAACATGAACACTGAAGCTTTCTTT. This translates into CASSSNMNTEAFF.

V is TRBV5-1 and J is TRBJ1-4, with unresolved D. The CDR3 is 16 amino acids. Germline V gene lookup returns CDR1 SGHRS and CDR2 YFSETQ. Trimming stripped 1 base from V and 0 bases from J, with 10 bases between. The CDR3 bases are TGCGCCAGCAGCTTGTTCCCGGCAGCAACTAATGAAAAACTGTTTTTT. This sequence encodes CASSLFPAATNEKLFF.

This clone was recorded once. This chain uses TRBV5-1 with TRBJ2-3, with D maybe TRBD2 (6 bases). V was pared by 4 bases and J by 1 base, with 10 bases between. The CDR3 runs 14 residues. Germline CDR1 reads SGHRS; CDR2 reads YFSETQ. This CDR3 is CASSPASGTDTQYF. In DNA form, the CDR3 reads TGCGCCAGCAGCCCGGCTAGCGGCACAGATACGCAGTATTTT.

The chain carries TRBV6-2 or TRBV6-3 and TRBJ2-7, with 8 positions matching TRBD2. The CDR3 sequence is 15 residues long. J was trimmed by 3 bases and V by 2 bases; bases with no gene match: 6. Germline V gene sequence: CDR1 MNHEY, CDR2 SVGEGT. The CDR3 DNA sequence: TGTGCCAGCAGTTACGGGACTAGTGACTTCTACGAGCAGTACTTC. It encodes CASSYGTSDFYEQYF.

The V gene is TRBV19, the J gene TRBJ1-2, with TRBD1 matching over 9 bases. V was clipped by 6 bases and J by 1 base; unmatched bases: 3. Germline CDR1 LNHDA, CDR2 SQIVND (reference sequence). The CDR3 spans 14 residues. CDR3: CASSRDRDNYGYTF. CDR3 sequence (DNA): TGTGCCAGTAGCCGGGACAGGGATAACTATGGCTACACCTTC.

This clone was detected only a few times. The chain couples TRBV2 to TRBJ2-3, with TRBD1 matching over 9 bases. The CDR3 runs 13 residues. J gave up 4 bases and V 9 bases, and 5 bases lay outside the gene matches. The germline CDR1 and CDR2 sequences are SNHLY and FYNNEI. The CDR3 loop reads CARTGGVPDTQYF. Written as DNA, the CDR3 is TGTGCCAGGACAGGGGGGGTCCCAGATACGCAGTATTTT.

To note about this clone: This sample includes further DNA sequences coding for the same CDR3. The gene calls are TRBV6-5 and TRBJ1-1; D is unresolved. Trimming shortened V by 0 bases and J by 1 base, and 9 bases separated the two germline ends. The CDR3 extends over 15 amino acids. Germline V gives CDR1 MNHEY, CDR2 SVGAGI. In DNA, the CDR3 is TGTGCCAGCAGTTACTCTTCCCGGCAGAACACTGAAGCTTTCTTT. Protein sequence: CASSYSSRQNTEAFF.

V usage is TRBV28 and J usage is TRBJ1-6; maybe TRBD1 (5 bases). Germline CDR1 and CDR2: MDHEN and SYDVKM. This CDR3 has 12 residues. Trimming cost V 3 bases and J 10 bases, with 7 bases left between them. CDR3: CASSFRQSPLHF. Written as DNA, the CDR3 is TGTGCCAGCAGTTTCCGACAGTCACCCCTCCACTTT.

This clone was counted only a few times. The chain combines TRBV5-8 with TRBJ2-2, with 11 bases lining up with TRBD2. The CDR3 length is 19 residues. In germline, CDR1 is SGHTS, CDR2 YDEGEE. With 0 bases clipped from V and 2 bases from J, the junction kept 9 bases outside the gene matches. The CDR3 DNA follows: TGTGCCAGCAGCTTGGAGCGGCTAGCGGGGGGACCTAACACCGGGGAGCTGTTTTTT. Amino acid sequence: CASSLERLAGGPNTGELFF. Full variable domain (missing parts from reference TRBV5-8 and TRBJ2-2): EAGVTQSPTHLIKTRGQQATLRCSPISGHTSVYWYQQALGLGLQFLLWYDEGEERNRGNFPPRFSGRQFPNYSSELNVNALELEDSALYLCASSLERLAGGPNTGELFFGEGSRLTVL.

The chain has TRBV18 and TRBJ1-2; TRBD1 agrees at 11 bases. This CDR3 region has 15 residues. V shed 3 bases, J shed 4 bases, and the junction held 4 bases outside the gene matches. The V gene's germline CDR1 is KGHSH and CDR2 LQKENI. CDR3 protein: CASSPPGTGGYGYTF. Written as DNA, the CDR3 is TGTGCCAGCTCACCGCCAGGGACAGGGGGCTATGGCTACACCTTC.

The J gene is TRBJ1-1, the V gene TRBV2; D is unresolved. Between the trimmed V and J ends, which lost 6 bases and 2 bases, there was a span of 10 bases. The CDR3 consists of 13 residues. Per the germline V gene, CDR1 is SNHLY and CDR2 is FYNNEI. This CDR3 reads CASSPGLNTEAFF. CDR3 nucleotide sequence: TGTGCCAGCAGCCCCGGGCTAAACACTGAAGCTTTCTTT.

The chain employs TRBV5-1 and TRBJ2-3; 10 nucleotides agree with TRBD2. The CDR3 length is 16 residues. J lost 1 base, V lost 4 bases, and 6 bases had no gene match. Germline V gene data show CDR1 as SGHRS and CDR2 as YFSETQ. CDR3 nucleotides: TGCGCCAGCAGCGAAGCGGGGGGGCCAGGCACAGATACGCAGTATTTT. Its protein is CASSEAGGPGTDTQYF.

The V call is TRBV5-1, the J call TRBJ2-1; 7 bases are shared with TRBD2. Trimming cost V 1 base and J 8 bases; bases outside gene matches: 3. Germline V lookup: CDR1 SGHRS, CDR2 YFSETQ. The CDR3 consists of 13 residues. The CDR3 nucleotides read TGCGCCAGCAGCTTGTGGGGGGGATATGAGCAGTTCTTC. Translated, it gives CASSLWGGYEQFF.

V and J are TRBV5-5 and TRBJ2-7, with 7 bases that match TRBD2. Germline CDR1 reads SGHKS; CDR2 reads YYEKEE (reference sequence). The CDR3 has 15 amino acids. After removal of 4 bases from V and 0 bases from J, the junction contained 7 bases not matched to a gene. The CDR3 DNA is TGTGCCAGCAGCATTCTAGCGGTGGGCTCCTACGAGCAGTACTTC. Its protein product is CASSILAVGSYEQYF.